This TCR beta chain was sequenced in a study of shared clonotypes between healthy human individuals. Study-level findings and limits: Across subsets, estimated richness was generally greater for naive than for memory populations.

Sequencing was performed with immunoSEQ multiplex PCR; in TCRdb, only in-frame clones are kept and a portion is missing. The data contain 2,500,000 or so clones, roughly 93% of them seen just once; the ten biggest clones take up approximately 0.35%. With regard to this clone: The antigen is undetermined.

Germline trimming cut 6 bases from V and 7 bases from J; bases unmatched to any gene: 15. The length of the CDR3 is 16 residues. In germline, CDR1 is MDHEN, CDR2 SYDVKM. This receptor was identified in a man younger than 35 in good health. Some clones in this sample may be carry-over from other donors' samples. This chain links TRBV28 with TRBJ2-5; TRBD2 matches at 9 bases. The sequencing sample was made of naive CD4+ T cells from PBMCs. As to subset: CD45RA+ positively selected. CDR3 bases: TGTGCCAGCAGGTTCTCGACTAGCGGACGCCCAGGGACCCAGTACTTC. It codes for CASRFSTSGRPGTQYF.